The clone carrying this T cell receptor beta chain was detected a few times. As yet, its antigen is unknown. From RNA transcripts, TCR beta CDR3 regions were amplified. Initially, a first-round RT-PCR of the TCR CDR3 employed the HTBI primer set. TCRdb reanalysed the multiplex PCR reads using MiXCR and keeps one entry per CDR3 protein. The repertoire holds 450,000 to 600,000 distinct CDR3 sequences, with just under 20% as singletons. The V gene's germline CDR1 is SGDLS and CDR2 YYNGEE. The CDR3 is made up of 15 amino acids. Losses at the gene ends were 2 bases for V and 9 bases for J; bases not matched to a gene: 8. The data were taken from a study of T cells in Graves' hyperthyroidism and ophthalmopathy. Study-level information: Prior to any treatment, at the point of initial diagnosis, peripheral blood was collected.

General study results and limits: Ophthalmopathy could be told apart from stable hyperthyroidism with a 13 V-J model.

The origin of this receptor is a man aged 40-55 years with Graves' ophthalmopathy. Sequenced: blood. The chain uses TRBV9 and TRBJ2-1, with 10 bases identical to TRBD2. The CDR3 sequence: CASSVVSGREVEQFF. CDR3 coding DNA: TGTGCCAGCAGCGTCGTGAGCGGGAGGGAGGTTGAGCAGTTCTTC.